Below are 11 T cell receptor beta chains sequenced from a single sample in a study of monozygotic twins with inflammatory bowel disease. TCRdb reanalyzed the 5' RACE reads and collapses them to one entry per CDR3 protein, without DNA. The table counts approximately 330,000 distinct CDR3 sequences; approximately 2% lies in the top ten. Sequenced material: blood. The receptors stem from a human donor with ulcerative colitis or Crohn's disease, or a healthy co-twin of an affected twin (not recorded which).

J is TRBJ2-2 and V is TRBV12-3 or TRBV12-4; TCRdb proposes TRBD1, but this gene call is untestable without DNA. The CDR3 length is 13 residues. This chain's CDR3 is CASRTGWGRELFF.

V and J are TRBV7-2 and TRBJ2-7; TCRdb picks TRBD2, but there is no DNA to check that call. The CDR3 is made up of 15 amino acids. Germline CDR1 is SGHTA and CDR2 is FQGNSA. CDR3 in amino acids: CASRSSGGASYEQYF.

CDR3 amino acids: CASSSLVYGELFF. The chain joins TRBV28 to TRBJ2-2; TCRdb calls TRBD2, which cannot be checked without DNA. This CDR3 is built from 13 residues. Germline V CDR1 and CDR2: MDHEN, SYDVKM.

V usage is TRBV5-1 and J usage is TRBJ1-2. This CDR3 region has 15 residues. Germline-derived CDR1 and CDR2 are SGHRS and YFSETQ. The CDR3 loop reads CASSLERGGVDGYTF.

The chain links TRBV5-1 to TRBJ2-7; TCRdb outputs TRBD2, but without DNA this stays unchecked. The CDR3 spans 13 residues. Looked up from germline, CDR1 is SGHRS and CDR2 is YFSETQ. This chain's CDR3 is CASSLESGHEQYF. Together with reference TRBV5-1 and TRBJ2-7, the CDR3 gives the full variable domain: KAGVTQTPRYLIKTRGQQVTLSCSPISGHRSVSWYQQTPGQGLQFLFEYFSETQRNKGNFPGRFSGRQFSNSRSEMNVSTLELGDSALYLCASSLESGHEQYFGPGTRLTVT.

This chain uses TRBV12-3 or TRBV12-4 with TRBJ2-2. The CDR3 sequence is 16 residues long. CDR3: CASSLAQGMTTGELFF.

The chain employs TRBV6-1 and TRBJ1-5. Per the germline V gene, CDR1 is MNHNS and CDR2 is SASEGT. The CDR3 has 15 residues. The chain's CDR3 is CASSKGYVSNQPQHF.

CDR3 sequence reads: CASSLGAETLHREPQHF. The rearrangement links TRBV7-2 to TRBJ1-5; TCRdb picks TRBD1, but there is no DNA to check that call. Germline CDR1 is SGHTA and CDR2 is FQGNSA. The CDR3 has 17 amino acids.

The genes are TRBV21-1 and TRBJ1-1; TCRdb's assignment of TRBD1 cannot be checked, as there is no DNA. TRBV21-1 is assigned pseudogene status. This CDR3 is 16 amino acids long. CDR3: CASSKGPKAALFEAFF.

V usage is TRBV28 and J usage is TRBJ2-1; lacking DNA, the TRBD1 call made by TCRdb goes unchecked. Germline CDR1 and CDR2: MDHEN and SYDVKM. The CDR3 consists of 15 residues. The CDR3 protein is CASTDRTVSRYEQFF.

The chain is built from TRBV3-1 and TRBJ2-2; TCRdb's D gene call, TRBD2, goes unchecked for lack of DNA. CDR1 LGHDT and CDR2 YNNKEL come from the germline V gene (reference sequence). The CDR3 length is 18 residues. This CDR3 reads CASSLRPFPGRDTGELFF. Combining the CDR3 with reference TRBV3-1 and TRBJ2-2 gives the whole variable domain DTAVSQTPKYLVTQMGNDKSIKCEQNLGHDTMYWYKQDSKKFLKIMFSYNNKELIINETVPNRFSPKSPDKAHLNLHINSLELGDSAVYFCASSLRPFPGRDTGELFFGEGSRLTVL.